The 25 T cell receptor beta chains below come from one sample, sequenced in a study of blood T cell repertoires in COVID-19. The data were produced by immunoSEQ multiplex PCR, yet TCRdb's version contains in-frame clones alone and is incomplete. The sample carries around 310,000 clones, around 90% recorded once. The sample consisted of peripheral blood. Receptors were obtained from a woman between 35 and 50 years old with COVID-19, enrolled during active disease.

V and J are TRBV2 and TRBJ2-7, with D perhaps matching TRBD1 (5 bases). The V end lost 4 bases, the J end lost 9 bases, and 16 bases lay between the germline ends. CDR1 is SNHLY and CDR2 is FYNNEI in the germline V gene. This CDR3 contains 13 residues. The CDR3 loop reads CASSVYRRVRQYF. CDR3 nucleotide sequence: TGTGCCAGCAGTGTTTACAGGCGAGTGCGGCAGTACTTC.

V is TRBV6-2 or TRBV6-3 and J is TRBJ2-7; TRBD2 aligns across 7 bases. The CDR3 has 15 amino acids. Germline V gene sequence: CDR1 MNHEY, CDR2 SVGEGT. V lost 6 bases, J lost 0 bases, and 8 bases stayed unmatched. This CDR3 reads CASSFSGPVSYEQYF. CDR3 DNA sequence: TGTGCCAGCAGCTTTAGCGGGCCCGTCTCCTACGAGCAGTACTTC.

V is TRBV7-2 and J is TRBJ1-1; D unclear. The germline gives CDR1 SGHTA, CDR2 FQGNSA. V lost 5 bases and J lost 1, with 8 bases in between. This CDR3 comprises 13 residues. CDR3: CASSRPGNTEAFF. CDR3 nucleotide sequence: TGTGCCAGCAGCCGCCCGGGGAACACTGAAGCTTTCTTT.

This chain connects TRBV7-2 to TRBJ2-7; 8 bases match TRBD2. After removal of 1 base from V and 7 bases from J, the junction contained 12 bases not matched to a gene. This CDR3 is built from 16 residues. Germline V CDR1 and CDR2: SGHTA, FQGNSA. Written as DNA, the CDR3 is TGTGCCAGCAGCTTAGGGTTGGCGGGGGGCCGGAGGGAGCAGTACTTC. Translating it yields CASSLGLAGGRREQYF.

This CDR3 reads CASSFTGDTDTQYF. CDR3 nucleotides: TGCGCCAGCAGCTTTACAGGAGACACAGATACGCAGTATTTT. The V call is TRBV5-1, the J call TRBJ2-3, with D perhaps matching TRBD1 (5 bases). Per the germline V gene, CDR1 is SGHRS and CDR2 is YFSETQ. Between the trimmed V and J ends, which lost 2 bases and 2 bases, there was a span of 9 bases. The CDR3 is 14 residues long.

The CDR3 is CASSLLTATNEKLFF. CDR3 DNA sequence: TGCGCCAGCAGCTTGCTGACTGCAACTAATGAAAAACTGTTTTTT. The V gene is TRBV5-1, the J gene TRBJ1-4; no clear D gene. Trimming stripped 1 base from V and 0 bases from J, with 7 bases between. In germline, CDR1 is SGHRS, CDR2 YFSETQ. This CDR3 contains 15 residues.

The V gene is TRBV7-2, the J gene TRBJ1-1, with D maybe TRBD1 (6 bases). V lost 0 bases and J 1 base, leaving 12 bases between the germline ends. Germline V gives CDR1 SGHTA, CDR2 FQGNSA. This CDR3 region has 16 residues. In nucleotides, the CDR3 is TGTGCCAGCAGCTTAGCCGGTGGCAGGGGGAACACTGAAGCTTTCTTT. Translation gives CASSLAGGRGNTEAFF.

This clone is a singleton in its sample. The junction and the germline gene differ at one end; a read error may be behind it. The chain uses TRBV27 and TRBJ1-6; 7 positions agree with TRBD1. CDR1 is MNHEY and CDR2 is SMNVEV in the germline V gene (reference sequence). The CDR3 length is 15 residues. This CDR3 is CASNLQGKVDSPLHF. For the CDR3, the DNA is TGTGCCAGCAATTTACAGGGGAAAGTGGATTCACCCCTCCACTTT.

The J gene is TRBJ1-1, the V gene TRBV4-3; the match to TRBD1 covers 7 bases. The CDR3 is 12 amino acids. Unmatched junction bases numbered 2, after V lost 0 bases and J lost 10 bases. The germline V gene has CDR1 LGHNA and CDR2 YSLEER. The CDR3 reads CASSQDEGAAFF. The DNA of the CDR3 is TGCGCCAGCAGCCAAGATGAGGGGGCAGCTTTCTTT.

The chain recombines TRBV3-1 (or the pseudogene TRBV3-2) with TRBJ1-6; 7 bases line up with TRBD1. With 1 base clipped from V and 7 bases from J, the junction kept 4 bases outside the gene matches. From germline, CDR1 is LGHDT and CDR2 YNNKEL (reference sequence). The CDR3 covers 15 residues. CDR3: CASSQGTGSNSPLHF. Here the CDR3 DNA reads TGTGCCAGCAGCCAAGGGACAGGCTCGAATTCACCCCTCCACTTT.

This chain joins TRBV7-2 and TRBJ2-2; 8 nucleotides match TRBD1. CDR3 length: 16 amino acids. V lost 3 bases and J lost 3; bases outside the gene matches: 6. CDR1 is SGHTA, CDR2 FQGNSA, per germline. The CDR3 nucleotides are TGTGCCAGCAGCTTCAATGACAGGGGCGACACCGGGGAGCTGTTTTTT. Protein: CASSFNDRGDTGELFF.

The chain carries TRBV5-4 and TRBJ2-2; 10 bases fit TRBD2. The CDR3 is 16 amino acids. CDR1 SGHNT and CDR2 YYREEE come from the germline V gene (reference sequence). V gave up 3 bases and J gave up 6 bases; unmatched junction bases: 8. In DNA, the CDR3 is TGTGCCAGCAGCTCCAGCGGGAGGGCCGGGGCCGGGGAGCTGTTTTTT. It specifies CASSSSGRAGAGELFF.

Note on this clone: The junction departs from the called germline gene at one end, perhaps through a read error. This chain uses TRBV9 with TRBJ1-2, with 7 bases that match TRBD1. CDR1 SGDLS and CDR2 YYNGEE come from the germline V gene. This CDR3 spans 14 amino acids. CDR3 DNA sequence: TGTGCCAGCACCGTACAGGGGTCGAACTATGGCTACACCTTC. It translates to CASTVQGSNYGYTF.

This clone was recorded only once. This chain links TRBV7-9 with TRBJ1-6; D is perhaps TRBD1 (6 bases). This CDR3 region has 15 residues. V shed 3 bases and J shed 7 bases, with 13 bases lying between them. Germline V gene lookup returns CDR1 SEHNR and CDR2 FQNEAQ (reference sequence). In DNA form, the CDR3 reads TGTGCCAGCAGCTTTCCCAGGGGTACGAATTCACCCCTCCACTTT. It translates to CASSFPRGTNSPLHF.

This chain links TRBV11-2 with TRBJ2-1; 14 bases line up with TRBD2. The ends lost 5 bases at V and 6 bases at J; junction bases unmatched: 12. There are 18 residues in the CDR3. Germline V gene data show CDR1 as SGHAT and CDR2 as FQNNGV. The CDR3 bases are TGTGCCAGCAGCCCCGGGACTAGCGGGAGTCTTGTGTCCAATGAGCAGTTCTTC. This translates into CASSPGTSGSLVSNEQFF.

The chain combines TRBV28 with TRBJ1-1, with TRBD1 as a possible D gene (5 bases). Germline V lookup: CDR1 MDHEN, CDR2 SYDVKM. V was pared by 7 bases and J by 1 base, with 13 bases between. The CDR3 is made up of 14 amino acids. The CDR3 DNA reads as TGTGCCAGCACCTACCTTAGGGGGAACACTGAAGCTTTCTTT. It yields the protein CASTYLRGNTEAFF.

A note on this clone: The sample holds other DNA sequences that translate to the same CDR3. The chain recombines TRBV5-1 with TRBJ2-2; 8 bases are shared with TRBD1. Germline loops: CDR1 SGHRS, CDR2 YFSETQ. This CDR3 has 16 residues. The J segment lost 0 bases and the V segment lost 3 bases, leaving 4 bases of the junction unmatched. DNA of the CDR3: TGCGCCAGCAGCTGGCAGGGACAGGCGAACACCGGGGAGCTGTTTTTT. Translated, it gives CASSWQGQANTGELFF.

This chain uses TRBV12-3 or TRBV12-4 with TRBJ2-6; D remains unclear. The CDR3 covers 13 residues. V lost 6 bases, J lost 0 bases, and 3 bases lay in between. The CDR3 coding sequence is TGTGCCAGCAGCCGCTCTGGGGCCAACGTCCTGACTTTC. As protein: CASSRSGANVLTF.

This chain uses TRBV20-1 with TRBJ2-7; TRBD2 might be the D (5 bases). From germline, CDR1 is DFQATT and CDR2 SNEGSKA (reference sequence). This CDR3 region has 11 residues. Deletions cut 4 bases from V and 7 bases from J, with 11 bases between. The CDR3 sequence is CSAKLVGEQYF. The CDR3 nucleotides read TGCAGTGCTAAACTAGTTGGTGAGCAGTACTTC.

The chain has TRBV12-3 or TRBV12-4 and TRBJ1-4; D gene uncertain. There are 12 residues in the CDR3. Trimming shortened V by 9 bases and J by 0 bases, and 5 bases separated the two germline ends. The CDR3 spells CASKTTNEKLFF. Here the CDR3 DNA reads TGTGCCAGTAAAACAACTAATGAAAAACTGTTTTTT.

V gene TRBV9 combines with J gene TRBJ2-7; 10 nucleotides agree with TRBD1. CDR1 is SGDLS and CDR2 is YYNGEE in the germline V gene. The trim removed 7 bases at V and 5 bases at J, leaving 9 bases unmatched. The CDR3 sequence is 14 residues long. The CDR3 reads CASGTGTGDHEQYF. DNA of the CDR3: TGTGCCAGCGGCACCGGGACAGGGGACCACGAGCAGTACTTC.

The chain has TRBV27 and TRBJ1-4; D ambiguous. The V end was cut by 2 bases, the J end by 8 bases, with 12 bases between. The CDR3 is 14 residues long. Germline CDR1 is MNHEY and CDR2 is SMNVEV (reference sequence). CDR3 residues: CASSLGRVGEKLFF. The CDR3 nucleotides are TGTGCCAGCAGTTTAGGGCGGGTGGGGGAAAAACTGTTTTTT.

The chain employs TRBV7-2 and TRBJ1-5; D unresolved. This CDR3 is 14 amino acids long. Germline CDR1 reads SGHTA; CDR2 reads FQGNSA. V shed 5 bases and J shed 2 bases, with 10 bases lying between them. The CDR3 reads CASSPGNGNQPQHF. For the CDR3, the DNA is TGTGCCAGCAGCCCAGGCAATGGCAATCAGCCCCAGCATTTT.

The chain has TRBV6-5 and TRBJ1-1; weak D call: TRBD1 (5 bases). V was shortened by 8 bases and J by 0 bases, with 16 bases between the two germline ends. Germline CDR1 is MNHEY and CDR2 is SVGAGI. CDR3 length equals 15 residues. The chain's CDR3 is CASGAEGTMNTEAFF. In DNA form, the CDR3 reads TGTGCCAGCGGAGCGGAGGGGACCATGAACACTGAAGCTTTCTTT.

This clone was counted once. J is TRBJ1-2 and V is TRBV18, with TRBD1 matching over 8 bases. The germline CDR1 and CDR2 sequences are KGHSH and LQKENI. The CDR3 covers 14 residues. V trimming: 2 bases; J trimming: 5 bases; junction bases outside the gene matches: 4. In DNA, the CDR3 is TGTGCCAGCTCACCAGACAGGGGCTGGTATGGCTACACCTTC. Its protein product is CASSPDRGWYGYTF.